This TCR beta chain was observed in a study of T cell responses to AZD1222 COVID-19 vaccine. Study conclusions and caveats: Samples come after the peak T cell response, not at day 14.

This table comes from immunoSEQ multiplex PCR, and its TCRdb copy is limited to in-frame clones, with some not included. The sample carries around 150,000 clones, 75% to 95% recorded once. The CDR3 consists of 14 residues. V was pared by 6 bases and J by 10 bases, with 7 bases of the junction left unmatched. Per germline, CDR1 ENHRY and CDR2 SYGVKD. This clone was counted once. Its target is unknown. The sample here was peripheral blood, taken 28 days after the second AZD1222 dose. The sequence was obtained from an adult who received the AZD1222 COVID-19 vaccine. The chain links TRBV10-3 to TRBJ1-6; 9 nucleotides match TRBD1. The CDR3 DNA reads TGTGCCATCAGCCAGGACAGGGGTTTATCACCCCTCCACTTT. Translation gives CAISQDRGLSPLHF.